This T cell receptor (beta chain) was found in a study of cytomegalovirus exposure and HLA in healthy donors. The V gene lost 0 bases and the J gene lost 7 bases, with 13 bases spanning the gap. CDR3 length: 16 amino acids. Germline CDR1 is MNHNY and CDR2 is SVGAGI (reference sequence). Use of 60 Vbeta and 13 Jbeta primers characterized the PCR. TCRdb's table, derived via immunoSEQ multiplex PCR, lists solely in-frame clones and lacks some. This table holds 150,000 to 200,000 clones, approximately 84% found once. This sequence was found in a woman under 40 in good health and CMV-seropositive. The rearrangement links TRBV6-6 to TRBJ1-6, with TRBD1 as a possible D gene (5 bases). The sequencing input was PBMCs. CDR3 nucleotides: TGTGCCAGCAGTTACTCAGGCAGGGCGGGAAATTCACCCCTCCACTTT. The encoded protein is CASSYSGRAGNSPLHF.